The entry that follows covers one TCR beta chain sequence. In the authors' methods: How many nucleated cells were present was estimated from reference gene primer amplification. TCRdb's table, derived via immunoSEQ multiplex PCR, lists solely in-frame clones and lacks some. That table supplies the V and J calls and clone size; D and trimming were determined from the DNA. Among roughly 26,000 clones listed, around 82% were seen once. Deletions cut 3 bases from V and 0 bases from J, with 16 bases between. Per the germline V gene, CDR1 is SGDLS and CDR2 is YYNGEE. This CDR3 region has 18 residues. This sample was included in a study of blood T cell repertoires in COVID-19. Study background: Samples came from the United States, Italy and Spain, spanning acute and convalescent COVID-19. The cDNA or gDNA used as material had been derived from T cells, B-cell-depleted T cells, or PBMCs.

J is TRBJ1-6 and V is TRBV9; a possible D gene is TRBD1 (5 bases). Sequences were obtained from peripheral blood. The TCR sequence derives from a human donor in a cohort sampled during active COVID-19. The CDR3 reads CASSAVGGASSYNSPLHF. The CDR3 DNA follows: TGTGCCAGCAGCGCCGTGGGCGGGGCGAGCTCCTATAATTCACCCCTCCACTTT.